Sequencing of this TCR beta chain was carried out in a study of cytomegalovirus exposure and HLA in healthy donors. Study background: Early released data comprised tens of millions of unique TCRs from HLA-typed donors. Genetic ancestry analysis placed approximately 80% of the 350 to 500 donors that were genotyped in the Caucasian-associated cluster.

Worth noting for this clone: The antigen is undetermined.

Vbeta (60) and Jbeta (13) primers were used in the PCR. Profiling relied on immunoSEQ multiplex PCR, and the TCRdb table lists in-frame clones only, not all of them. The table has approximately 140,000 clones, around 57% seen once. The CDR3 runs 14 residues. V was clipped by 3 bases and J by 1 base, with 9 bases between them. Germline CDR1 and CDR2: SNHLY and FYNNEI. Findings and caveats of the study: Most TCR beta V segments were productive about 90% or about 30% of the time in an earlier analysis. CMV serostatus alone was available as immune exposure information.

What was sequenced was PBMCs. The chain joins TRBV2 to TRBJ1-2, with D uncertain. The sequence was collected from a male donor in good health and CMV-seronegative. The CDR3 loop reads CASSEAWLNYGYTF. DNA of the CDR3: TGTGCCAGCAGTGAGGCCTGGCTTAACTATGGCTACACCTTC.